Below are 2 T cell receptor beta chains sequenced from a single sample in a study. From the RT-PCR reads, TCRdb called clonotypes with MiXCR, one entry per CDR3 protein. The sample yields more than 600,000 distinct CDR3 sequences, 12% to 15% seen once. Sequenced material: memory CD4+ T cells from blood. Receptors originate from a female donor in good health, serving as a healthy control.

This clonotype has a handful of counts. This chain uses TRBV7-9 with TRBJ2-1; maybe TRBD1 (6 bases). V gave up 3 bases and J gave up 2 bases, with 14 bases separating them. CDR3 length: 16 residues. Germline-derived CDR1 and CDR2 are SEHNR and FQNEAQ (reference sequence). CDR3 sequence: CASSFFDRSTYNEQFF. CDR3 sequence (DNA): TGTGCCAGCAGCTTTTTCGACAGGAGTACCTACAATGAGCAGTTCTTC.

This clonotype is a singleton in its sample. The chain has TRBV20-1 and TRBJ2-2, with D maybe TRBD2 (5 bases). V gave up 3 bases and J gave up 1 base, with 9 bases separating them. Per the germline V gene, CDR1 is DFQATT and CDR2 is SNEGSKA (reference sequence). This CDR3 region has 14 residues. The CDR3 coding sequence is TGCAGTGCTAGGGGGAGATGGAACACCGGGGAGCTGTTTTTT. Protein product: CSARGRWNTGELFF.